The 25 T cell receptor beta chains in this list originate from one sample, sequenced in a study of T cells in Graves' hyperthyroidism and ophthalmopathy. From RNA transcripts, TCR beta CDR3 regions were amplified. With the HTBI primer set, the TCR CDR3 went through a first round of RT-PCR. TCRdb used MiXCR to reprocess the multiplex PCR reads, holding one entry per CDR3 protein. This sample has about 700,000 distinct CDR3 sequences, with approximately 14% found just once. Sequencing input: blood. The receptors shown here come from a woman between 18 and 29 years old with Graves' hyperthyroidism.

This clonotype was seen a handful of times. The chain links TRBV29-1 to TRBJ1-1; 10 bases agree with TRBD1. Germline V gives CDR1 SQVTM, CDR2 ANQGSEA. V shed 5 bases and J 4 bases; nucleotides not matched to a gene: 4. The CDR3 is made up of 13 amino acids. CDR3 protein: CSVPTGGGTEAFF. Written as DNA, the CDR3 is TGCAGCGTTCCGACAGGGGGCGGCACTGAAGCTTTCTTT.

This chain uses TRBV29-1 with TRBJ1-1; no clear D gene. The CDR3 extends over 14 amino acids. V was shortened by 6 bases and J by 1 base, with 15 bases between the two germline ends. Germline CDR1 SQVTM, CDR2 ANQGSEA. Written as DNA, the CDR3 is TGCAGCGTGTTGGCCGACACTACGAACACTGAAGCTTTCTTT. This translates into CSVLADTTNTEAFF.

This clonotype was detected a few times. The rearrangement links TRBV7-9 to TRBJ1-5; maybe TRBD1 (5 bases). From germline, CDR1 is SEHNR and CDR2 FQNEAQ (reference sequence). This CDR3 is 15 amino acids long. V was trimmed by 1 base and J by 6 bases, leaving 13 bases between them. CDR3 coding DNA: TGTGCCAGCAGCTTAGGGGGGGGACCAAGTCAGCCCCAGCATTTT. It yields the protein CASSLGGGPSQPQHF.

This clonotype was recorded only once. The chain employs TRBV9 and TRBJ1-5, with D hard to call. CDR1 and CDR2 from the germline V gene are SGDLS and YYNGEE. V lost 0 bases and J 4 bases, leaving 11 bases between the germline ends. The CDR3 runs 15 residues. The CDR3: CASSVGSGWNQPQHF. In DNA form, the CDR3 reads TGTGCCAGCAGCGTAGGGTCGGGGTGGAATCAGCCCCAGCATTTT.

The sample holds a few counts of this clonotype. The V and J genes are TRBV5-1 and TRBJ1-1; D may be TRBD1 (5 bases). V dropped 0 bases and J dropped 5 bases, with 11 bases sitting between them. The CDR3 has 14 amino acids. Germline CDR1 and CDR2: SGHRS and YFSETQ. DNA for the CDR3: TGCGCCAGCAGCTTGGTGGGGCCCTGGACTGAAGCTTTCTTT. This translates into CASSLVGPWTEAFF.

This clonotype has ten or more counts. The V gene is TRBV7-9, the J gene TRBJ1-2; 11 positions agree with TRBD1. CDR1 SEHNR and CDR2 FQNEAQ come from the germline V gene (reference sequence). The V segment lost 7 bases and the J segment 8 bases; nucleotides outside the gene matches: 6. The CDR3 has 13 amino acids. CDR3 in DNA: TGTGCCAGCACCTGGACAGGGGGCAGGGGCTACACCTTC. Encoded protein: CASTWTGGRGYTF.

In its sample, this clonotype was seen many times. The chain carries TRBV27 and TRBJ2-7; TRBD2 matches 7 bases. Trimming took 6 bases from V and 3 from J; bases not matched to a gene: 8. CDR3 length equals 14 residues. Germline CDR1 reads MNHEY; CDR2 reads SMNVEV (reference sequence). CDR3 nucleotides: TGTGCCAGCAGCCCACTAGCGCCAATCTACGAGCAGTACTTC. Translation gives CASSPLAPIYEQYF.

This clonotype was counted ten times or more. J is TRBJ2-7 and V is TRBV28; tentative D call: TRBD2 (6 bases). Germline CDR1 reads MDHEN; CDR2 reads SYDVKM. V lost 3 bases, J lost 7 bases, and 22 bases lay in between. The CDR3 is 16 amino acids. The CDR3: CASSLDIAETLGEQYF. In DNA form, the CDR3 reads TGTGCCAGCAGTTTGGATATAGCGGAGACCCTTGGGGAGCAGTACTTC.

The CDR3 loop reads CATSREPSGDEQFF. As DNA, the CDR3 is TGTGCCACCAGCAGAGAGCCCTCAGGGGATGAGCAGTTCTTC. The V gene is TRBV15, the J gene TRBJ2-1, with D tentatively TRBD1 (6 bases). This CDR3 has 14 amino acids. CDR1 is LNHNV, CDR2 YYDKDF, per germline (reference sequence). V gave up 0 bases and J gave up 8 bases, with 11 bases separating them.

This clonotype was detected ten times or more. The chain links TRBV30 to TRBJ2-2; perhaps TRBD1 as D (5 bases). V was trimmed by 5 bases and J by 3 bases, leaving 7 bases between them. The CDR3 is made up of 12 amino acids. Germline lookup yields CDR1 GTSNPN and CDR2 SVGIG (reference sequence). This CDR3 reads CAWAGYTGELFF. CDR3 nucleotides: TGTGCCTGGGCAGGGTACACCGGGGAGCTGTTTTTT.

This clonotype has ten or more counts. The J gene is TRBJ2-7, the V gene TRBV18; 8 bases align to TRBD2. This CDR3 region has 14 residues. The germline V gene encodes CDR1 KGHSH and CDR2 LQKENI. The V and J ends lost 3 bases and 6 bases, in that order; junction bases with no gene match: 7. The CDR3, as DNA: TGTGCCAGCTCACCCGCGGGAGGATCGGGCGAGCAGTACTTC. This codes for CASSPAGGSGEQYF. Combining the CDR3 with reference TRBV18 and TRBJ2-7 gives the whole variable domain NAGVMQNPRHLVRRRGQEARLRCSPMKGHSHVYWYRQLPEEGLKFMVYLQKENIIDESGMPKERFSAEFPKEGPSILRIQQVVRGDSAAYFCASSPAGGSGEQYFGPGTRLTVT.

This clonotype has ten or more counts. V gene TRBV10-2 combines with J gene TRBJ2-7; TRBD2 aligns across 7 bases. Germline CDR1 is WSHSY and CDR2 is SAAADI. CDR3 length equals 16 residues. Trimming took 9 bases from V and 0 from J; bases not matched to a gene: 14. The CDR3 DNA is TGCGCCAGTCAAGGGCTAGGCGGGAGCCGCTCCTACGAGCAGTACTTC. It specifies CASQGLGGSRSYEQYF.

This clonotype was picked up many times. This chain joins TRBV20-1 and TRBJ2-5, with D possibly matching TRBD1 (5 bases). Germline CDR1 and CDR2: DFQATT and SNEGSKA (reference sequence). The CDR3 totals 14 residues. V gave up 2 bases and J gave up 5 bases, with 15 bases separating them. CDR3 DNA sequence: TGCAGTGCTAGAAGTACTCAGGGTGGGGAGACCCAGTACTTC. Translated: CSARSTQGGETQYF.

This clonotype was seen only a few times. The V call is TRBV19, the J call TRBJ2-1; TRBD2 aligns across 7 bases. The V gene end was trimmed by 5 bases and the J gene end by 5 bases; junction bases not matched to a gene: 9. The V gene's germline CDR1 is LNHDA and CDR2 SQIVND (reference sequence). This CDR3 has 15 amino acids. The CDR3 sequence is CASSPRRERDNEQFF. Written as DNA, the CDR3 is TGTGCCAGTAGTCCCCGGCGGGAGAGGGACAATGAGCAGTTCTTC.

In this sample, this clonotype turned up many times. This chain joins TRBV18 and TRBJ2-2, with D hard to call. CDR1 KGHSH and CDR2 LQKENI come from the germline V gene. This CDR3 has 13 amino acids. Between the trimmed V and J ends, which lost 2 bases and 5 bases, there was a span of 6 bases. The chain's CDR3 is CASSPSRTGELFF. CDR3 nucleotides: TGTGCCAGCTCACCATCCAGGACCGGGGAGCTGTTTTTT.

This clonotype was seen repeatedly, ten times or more. The V call is TRBV27, the J call TRBJ1-2, with TRBD1 as a possible D gene (5 bases). Germline CDR1 and CDR2: MNHEY and SMNVEV (reference sequence). The CDR3 consists of 14 residues. V lost 7 bases to trimming and J lost 4 bases, with 16 bases between them. The CDR3 DNA reads as TGTGCCAGCACCAGTTCCTCCGGGACCTATGGCTACACCTTC. Amino acid sequence: CASTSSSGTYGYTF.

This clonotype was detected many times. The V gene is TRBV6-5, the J gene TRBJ2-7; possibly TRBD1 for D (6 bases). V lost 2 bases and J 3 bases, leaving 17 bases between the germline ends. The CDR3 runs 16 residues. CDR1 is MNHEY, CDR2 SVGAGI, per germline. The CDR3 nucleotides read TGTGCCAGCAGTTACGGGGCAGGGGCGCTGAGCTACGAGCAGTACTTC. Its translation: CASSYGAGALSYEQYF.

This clonotype was recorded at least ten times. J is TRBJ1-1 and V is TRBV30; TRBD1 is a possible D gene (5 bases). The CDR3 covers 15 residues. With 1 base removed from V and 10 bases from J, the gap between germline ends came to 22 bases. Germline CDR1 GTSNPN, CDR2 SVGIG (reference sequence). The CDR3 loop is CAWSAGPHRPLGAFF. The CDR3 DNA is TGTGCCTGGAGTGCCGGGCCCCACAGGCCTCTCGGAGCTTTCTTT.

In the case of this clonotype: An end of the junction differs from the germline gene, which may be a read error. The genes are TRBV13 and TRBJ2-7; D is possibly TRBD1 or TRBD2 (5 bases each). CDR1 is PRHDT and CDR2 is FYEKMQ in the germline V gene (reference sequence). CDR3 length equals 15 residues. In nucleotides, the CDR3 is TGTGCCAGCAGCGTAGGAGAGCGGACACACTACGAGCAGTACTTC. Encoded protein: CASSVGERTHYEQYF.

The V gene is TRBV29-1, the J gene TRBJ2-3; D remains ambiguous. The V and J ends lost 5 bases and 1 base respectively, with 4 bases between them. CDR3 length: 11 residues. Germline CDR1 reads SQVTM; CDR2 reads ANQGSEA. For the CDR3, the DNA is TGCAGCGTTAGGGGCACAGATACGCAGTATTTT. Translating it yields CSVRGTDTQYF.

This clonotype was found many times. The V gene is TRBV5-1, the J gene TRBJ1-4, with a possible D match to TRBD1 (6 bases). Per the germline V gene, CDR1 is SGHRS and CDR2 is YFSETQ. V lost 5 bases and J 5 bases, leaving 13 bases between the germline ends. The CDR3 has 14 amino acids. For the CDR3, the DNA is TGCGCCAGCAGTGGGGGGCTAGTAAATGAAAAACTGTTTTTT. The encoded protein is CASSGGLVNEKLFF.

The DNA for the CDR3 is TGTGCCACCAGTGCCGGACAGGCCTACCAAGAGACCCAGTACTTC. Encoded protein: CATSAGQAYQETQYF. V is TRBV24-1 and J is TRBJ2-5; TRBD1 matches at 7 bases. Trimming at V came to 5 bases and at J to 0 bases, leaving 5 bases not matched to a gene. Germline V lookup: CDR1 KGHDR, CDR2 SFDVKD. This CDR3 region has 15 residues.

This clonotype was counted at least ten times. Here the CDR3 reads CASSLDGTALNEQFF. Here the CDR3 DNA reads TGTGCCAGCAGCTTAGACGGGACAGCACTCAATGAGCAGTTCTTC. The chain recombines TRBV11-3 with TRBJ2-1, with TRBD1 matching 7 bases. Germline-derived CDR1 and CDR2 are SGHNT and YENEEA. The trim removed 0 bases at V and 6 bases at J, leaving 5 bases unmatched. The CDR3 is 15 residues long.

This clonotype was counted at least ten times. The chain combines TRBV20-1 with TRBJ2-1; 7 nucleotides align to TRBD2. Germline-derived CDR1 and CDR2 are DFQATT and SNEGSKA (reference sequence). The CDR3 has 15 residues. This chain's CDR3 is CNATSGSSGRNEQFF. Written as DNA, the CDR3 is TGCAATGCGACTTCAGGGTCTAGCGGCCGCAATGAGCAGTTCTTC.

This clonotype was detected many times. This chain links TRBV28 with TRBJ2-5; 7 positions match TRBD1. CDR1 and CDR2 (germline): MDHEN, SYDVKM. The length of the CDR3 is 17 residues. V gave up 6 bases and J gave up 1 base; unmatched junction bases: 14. CDR3 loop: CASSPRPTGTSQETQYF. The CDR3 DNA sequence: TGTGCCAGCAGCCCCCGTCCGACAGGGACATCCCAAGAGACCCAGTACTTC.